This note documents a single T cell receptor (beta chain) sequence. CD8 cells classed as naive were CD45RO-negative and positively selected for CCR7, excluding terminally differentiated effector memory CD45RA+ cells. This CDR3 is 13 amino acids long. Between the trimmed V and J ends, which lost 1 base and 8 bases, there was a span of 9 bases. Looked up from germline, CDR1 is MGHRA and CDR2 is YSYEKL. The source of the sample is a study of shared clonotypes between healthy human individuals. TCRdb's copy holds only in-frame clones and misses some; the assay was immunoSEQ multiplex PCR. The table has about 2.2 million clones, over 85% seen once.

The clonotype originates from a man in his late teens or twenties in good health. Some clones in this sample may be carry-over from other donors' samples. Sample: naive CD8+ T cells from PBMCs. The V call is TRBV4-1, the J call TRBJ1-5; no reliable D call. The CDR3 DNA sequence: TGCGCCAGCAGCCAAGCGCTTGGGAAGCCCCAGCATTTT. Translating gives CASSQALGKPQHF.